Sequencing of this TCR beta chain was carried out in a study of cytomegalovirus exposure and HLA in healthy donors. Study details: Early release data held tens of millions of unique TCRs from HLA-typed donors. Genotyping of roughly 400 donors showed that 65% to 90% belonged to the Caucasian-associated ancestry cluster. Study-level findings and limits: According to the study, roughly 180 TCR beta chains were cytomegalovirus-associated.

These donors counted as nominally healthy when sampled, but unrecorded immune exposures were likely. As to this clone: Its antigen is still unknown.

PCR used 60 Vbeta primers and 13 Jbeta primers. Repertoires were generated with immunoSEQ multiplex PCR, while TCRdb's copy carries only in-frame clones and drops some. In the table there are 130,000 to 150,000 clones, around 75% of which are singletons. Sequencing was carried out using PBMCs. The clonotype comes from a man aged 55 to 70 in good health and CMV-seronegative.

The CDR3 loop is CASSPQGQQNTEAFF. The CDR3 region has the DNA TGTGCCAGCTCACCCCAGGGACAACAGAACACTGAAGCTTTCTTT. The chain couples TRBV18 to TRBJ1-1, with TRBD1 as a possible D gene (6 bases). Germline assignment: CDR1 KGHSH and CDR2 LQKENI. V was cut by 3 bases and J by 1 base, with 12 bases left in between. The CDR3 length is 15 residues.